These 21 T cell receptor beta chains were sequenced from one sample in a study of T cells expressing NK-cell markers. TCRdb reworked the 5' RACE reads into one entry per CDR3 protein, no DNA. This sample's table has some 2,000 distinct CDR3 sequences. Sequences were obtained from blood T cells: a sorted CD56 or NKG2C T cell subset, CD4+ or CD8+ T cells, or bulk PBMC T cells (not recorded which). These receptors were taken from a woman aged 18-29 years in good health.

This sequence joins TRBV5-1 and TRBJ1-1; there is no DNA to check the TCRdb D call of TRBD1. CDR1 is SGHRS and CDR2 is YFSETQ in the germline V gene. CDR3 size: 14 residues. The CDR3: CASSLDRLNTEAFF.

The chain's CDR3 is CASSQDEGGGASEQYF. The chain recombines TRBV4-2 with TRBJ2-7; TCRdb indicates TRBD2, and absent DNA this call remains unverified. The germline V gene encodes CDR1 LGHNA and CDR2 YNFKEQ. CDR3 length: 16 amino acids.

CDR3 region: CASSPQGASYEQYF. This rearrangement joins TRBV28 to TRBJ2-7; TCRdb's D gene call, TRBD1, goes unchecked for lack of DNA. There are 14 residues in the CDR3. Looked up from germline, CDR1 is MDHEN and CDR2 is SYDVKM.

V is TRBV12-3 or TRBV12-4 and J is TRBJ2-7; TCRdb gives TRBD1 as the D gene, but with no DNA this cannot be confirmed. The CDR3 is 14 amino acids. The CDR3 here is CASSLLDRVDEQYF.

The chain links TRBV16 to TRBJ1-2. The CDR3 extends over 12 amino acids. CDR1 KGHSY and CDR2 FQNENV come from the germline V gene. The CDR3 protein is CASSQSWAGYTF.

V usage is TRBV12-3 or TRBV12-4 and J usage is TRBJ2-7; as DNA is missing, the TRBD1 call by TCRdb cannot be tested. The CDR3 totals 13 residues. The CDR3 region is CASSQDRAGEQYF.

The gene calls are TRBV6-2 or TRBV6-3 and TRBJ2-3. CDR1 is MNHEY and CDR2 is SVGEGT in the germline V gene. This CDR3 is built from 15 residues. CDR3 region: CASSYSSGSADTQYF.

The V call is TRBV4-2, the J call TRBJ2-6; TCRdb's D call of TRBD1 is untestable without DNA. The CDR3 loop spans 16 amino acids. Germline assignment: CDR1 LGHNA and CDR2 YNFKEQ. The CDR3 region is CASSPGGGAGANVLTF.

The chain combines TRBV7-6 with TRBJ2-7; checking the TCRdb D call of TRBD2 is not possible without DNA. This CDR3 is built from 13 residues. Germline V CDR1 and CDR2: SGHVS, FNYEAQ. Here the CDR3 reads CASSRRGAYEQYF.

This clonotype registers medium-sized by frequency. The V call is TRBV7-2, the J call TRBJ2-1; TCRdb's D gene call, TRBD2, goes unchecked for lack of DNA. CDR1 is SGHTA, CDR2 FQGNSA, per germline. CDR3 length equals 16 residues. The CDR3 sequence: CASSLSGRAVDNEQFF.

The chain has TRBV5-1 and TRBJ1-2; TCRdb outputs TRBD1, but without DNA this stays unchecked. The CDR3 loop spans 14 amino acids. Germline-derived CDR1 and CDR2 are SGHRS and YFSETQ. CDR3 protein: CASSRDRDNYGYTF.

The chain uses TRBV6-5 and TRBJ2-1; lacking DNA, the TRBD2 call made by TCRdb goes unchecked. Germline loops: CDR1 MNHEY, CDR2 SVGAGI. The CDR3 is made up of 15 amino acids. This CDR3 is CASSNEAGGPNEQFF.

This sequence joins TRBV12-3 or TRBV12-4 and TRBJ2-5; the D gene TCRdb calls, TRBD2, cannot be checked with no DNA. The CDR3 has 15 amino acids. CDR3 amino acids: CASNLQAGGWETQYF.

This clonotype is deemed medium-sized by its frequency. V and J are TRBV7-9 and TRBJ2-1; TCRdb's D call of TRBD2 is untestable without DNA. Germline CDR1 is SEHNR and CDR2 is FQNEAQ (reference sequence). CDR3 length equals 15 residues. The CDR3 sequence is CASSLAGDFTNEQFF.

V gene TRBV18 combines with J gene TRBJ1-1; TCRdb returns TRBD1, unconfirmable since there is no DNA. Germline CDR1 KGHSH, CDR2 LQKENI. The CDR3 covers 15 residues. CDR3 loop: CASSPGQKKGTEAFF.

The rearrangement joins TRBV29-1 to TRBJ1-1. The CDR3 extends over 11 amino acids. Germline CDR1 SQVTM, CDR2 ANQGSEA. CDR3 region: CSVQVNTEAFF.

The rearrangement joins TRBV2 to TRBJ1-4; TCRdb's assignment of TRBD1 cannot be checked, as there is no DNA. The CDR3 is 17 residues long. CDR1 SNHLY and CDR2 FYNNEI come from the germline V gene. CDR3 protein: CASSEARGPRANEKLFF.

The chain recombines TRBV7-9 with TRBJ1-1; checking the TCRdb D call of TRBD1 is not possible without DNA. The length of the CDR3 is 15 residues. The germline V gene has CDR1 SEHNR and CDR2 FQNEAQ (reference sequence). The CDR3 reads CASSSHRGEGTEAFF.

This chain connects TRBV29-1 to TRBJ1-2. Germline loops: CDR1 SQVTM, CDR2 ANQGSEA. CDR3 size: 12 residues. The CDR3 loop reads CSVAGGMDGYTF.

This clonotype is labeled medium-sized based on frequency. This chain joins TRBV20-1 and TRBJ2-5; the D gene TCRdb calls, TRBD1, cannot be checked with no DNA. CDR3 length: 12 residues. Germline values: CDR1 DFQATT, CDR2 SNEGSKA (reference sequence). CDR3 amino acids: CSASGGEVTQYF.

The chain combines TRBV7-2 with TRBJ1-5; TCRdb picks TRBD1, but there is no DNA to check that call. The CDR3 consists of 13 residues. Germline values: CDR1 SGHTA, CDR2 FQGNSA. This CDR3 reads CASSLGPVQPQHF.